This note documents a single T cell receptor beta chain sequence. Its specificity is not known. These data are taken from a study of T cell responses to AZD1222 COVID-19 vaccine. The table came from immunoSEQ multiplex PCR; TCRdb's copy has only in-frame clones and leaves some out. The sample lists under 150,000 clones, almost 90% occurring once. Whole-study findings and limits: Reports indicate that nearly half of spike-specific TCRs are directed at unmutated variant regions.

This CDR3 contains 15 residues. The V end was cut by 5 bases, the J end by 4 bases, with 15 bases between. Germline assignment: CDR1 MNHEY and CDR2 SVGAGI. The TCR was taken from an adult who received the AZD1222 COVID-19 vaccine. This specimen consisted of peripheral blood, obtained 28 days after the second AZD1222 dose. V is TRBV6-5 and J is TRBJ2-1; D possibly corresponds to TRBD1 (6 bases). The CDR3: CASSKYRVPYNEQFF. The CDR3 DNA reads as TGTGCCAGCAGTAAGTACAGGGTACCATACAATGAGCAGTTCTTC.